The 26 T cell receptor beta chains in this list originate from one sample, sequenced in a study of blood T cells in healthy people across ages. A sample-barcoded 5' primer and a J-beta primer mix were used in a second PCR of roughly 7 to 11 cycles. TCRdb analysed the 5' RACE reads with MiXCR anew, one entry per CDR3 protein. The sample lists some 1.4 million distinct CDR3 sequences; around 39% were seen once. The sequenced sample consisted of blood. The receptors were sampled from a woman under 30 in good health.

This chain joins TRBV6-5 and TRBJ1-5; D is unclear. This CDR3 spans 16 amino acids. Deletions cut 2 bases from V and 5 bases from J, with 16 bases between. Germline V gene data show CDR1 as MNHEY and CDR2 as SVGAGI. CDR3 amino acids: CASSYVSWVRYQPQHF. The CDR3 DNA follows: TGTGCCAGCAGTTACGTTTCATGGGTTAGATATCAGCCCCAGCATTTT.

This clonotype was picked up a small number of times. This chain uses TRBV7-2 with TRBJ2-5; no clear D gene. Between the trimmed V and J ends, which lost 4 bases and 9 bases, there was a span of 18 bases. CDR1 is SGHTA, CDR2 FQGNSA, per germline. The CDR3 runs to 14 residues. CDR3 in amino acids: CASSYGEAGRSQYF. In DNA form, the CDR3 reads TGTGCCAGCAGCTATGGCGAGGCTGGCCGGTCCCAGTACTTC.

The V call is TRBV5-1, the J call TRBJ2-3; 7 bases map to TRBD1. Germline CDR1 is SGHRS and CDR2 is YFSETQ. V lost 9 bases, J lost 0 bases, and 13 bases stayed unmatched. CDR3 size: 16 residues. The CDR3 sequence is CATRTLTGESTDTQYF. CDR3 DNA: TGCGCCACCAGGACCCTCACAGGGGAGAGCACAGATACGCAGTATTTT.

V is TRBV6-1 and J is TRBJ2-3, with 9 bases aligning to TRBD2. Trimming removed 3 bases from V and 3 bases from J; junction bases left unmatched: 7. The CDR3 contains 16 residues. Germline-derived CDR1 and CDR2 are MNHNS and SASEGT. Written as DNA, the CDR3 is TGTGCCAGCAGTGAGGAGAGCGGGGGGCGGACAGATACGCAGTATTTT. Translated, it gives CASSEESGGRTDTQYF.

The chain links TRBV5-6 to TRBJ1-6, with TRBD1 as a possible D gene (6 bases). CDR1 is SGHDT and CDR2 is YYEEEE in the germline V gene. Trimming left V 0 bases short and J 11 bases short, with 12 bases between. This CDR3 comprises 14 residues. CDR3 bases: TGTGCCAGCAGCTTGGCACAGGGAATCCCACCCCTCCACTTT. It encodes CASSLAQGIPPLHF.

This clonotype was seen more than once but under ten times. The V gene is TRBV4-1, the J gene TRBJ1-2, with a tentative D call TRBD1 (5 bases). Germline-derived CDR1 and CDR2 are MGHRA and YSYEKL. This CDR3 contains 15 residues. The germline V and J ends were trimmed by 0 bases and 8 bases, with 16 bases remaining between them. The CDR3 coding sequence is TGCGCCAGCAGCCAAGAGAGCGGGGCCCTTTGGGGCTACACCTTC. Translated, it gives CASSQESGALWGYTF.

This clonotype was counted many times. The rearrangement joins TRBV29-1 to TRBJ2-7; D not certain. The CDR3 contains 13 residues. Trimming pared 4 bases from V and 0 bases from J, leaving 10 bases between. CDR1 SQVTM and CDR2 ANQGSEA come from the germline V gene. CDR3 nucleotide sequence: TGCAGCGTTGTAGCTGTAAGCTCCTACGAGCAGTACTTC. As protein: CSVVAVSSYEQYF.

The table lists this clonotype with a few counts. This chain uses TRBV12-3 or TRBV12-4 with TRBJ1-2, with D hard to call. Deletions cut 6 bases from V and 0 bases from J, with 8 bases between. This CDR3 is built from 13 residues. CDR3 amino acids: CASRLTANYGYTF. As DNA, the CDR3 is TGTGCCAGCAGACTAACAGCTAACTATGGCTACACCTTC.

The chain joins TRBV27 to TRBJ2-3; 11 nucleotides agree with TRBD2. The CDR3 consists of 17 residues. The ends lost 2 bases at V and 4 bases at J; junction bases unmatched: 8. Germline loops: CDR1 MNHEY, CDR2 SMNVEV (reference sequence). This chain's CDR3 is CASSLGLAGGGPDTQYF. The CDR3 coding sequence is TGTGCCAGCAGTTTAGGGCTAGCGGGAGGAGGGCCAGATACGCAGTATTTT.

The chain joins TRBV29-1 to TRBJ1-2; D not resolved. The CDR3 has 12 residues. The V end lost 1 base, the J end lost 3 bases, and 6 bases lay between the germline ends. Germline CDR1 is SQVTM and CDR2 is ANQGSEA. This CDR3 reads CSVEAGYYGYTF. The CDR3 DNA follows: TGCAGCGTTGAAGCGGGCTACTATGGCTACACCTTC.

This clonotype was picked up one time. CDR3 region: CASSYGGSRYEQFF. CDR3 sequence (DNA): TGTGCCAGCAGTTACGGCGGGAGTAGGTACGAGCAGTTCTTC. The chain joins TRBV6-2 or TRBV6-3 to TRBJ2-1, with TRBD2 identical over 7 bases. The CDR3 covers 14 residues. Germline V gene lookup returns CDR1 MNHEY and CDR2 SVGEGT. Losses at the gene ends were 2 bases for V and 10 bases for J; bases not matched to a gene: 8.

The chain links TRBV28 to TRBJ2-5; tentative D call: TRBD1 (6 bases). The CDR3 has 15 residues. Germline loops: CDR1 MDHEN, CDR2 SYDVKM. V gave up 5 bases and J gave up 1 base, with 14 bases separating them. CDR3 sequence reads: CASSLDRDTQETQYF. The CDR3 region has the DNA TGTGCCAGCAGTCTAGACCGGGACACCCAAGAGACCCAGTACTTC.

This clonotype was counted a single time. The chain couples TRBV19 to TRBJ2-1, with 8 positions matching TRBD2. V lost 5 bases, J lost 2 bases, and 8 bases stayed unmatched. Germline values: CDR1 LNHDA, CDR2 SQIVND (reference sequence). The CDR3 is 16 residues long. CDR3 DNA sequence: TGTGCCAGTAGTGCAAAAAGCGGGGGCCCCTACAATGAGCAGTTCTTC. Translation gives CASSAKSGGPYNEQFF.

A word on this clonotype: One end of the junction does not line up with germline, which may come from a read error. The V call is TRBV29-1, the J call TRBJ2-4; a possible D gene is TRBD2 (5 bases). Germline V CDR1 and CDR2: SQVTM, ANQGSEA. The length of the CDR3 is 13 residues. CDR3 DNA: TGCAGCGTCACGGGGTTAGCCAAAAACGTTCAGTACTTC. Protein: CSVTGLAKNVQYF.

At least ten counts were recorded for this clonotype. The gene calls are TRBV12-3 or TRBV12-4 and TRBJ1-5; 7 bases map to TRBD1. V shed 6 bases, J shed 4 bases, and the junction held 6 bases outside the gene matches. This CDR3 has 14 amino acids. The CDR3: CASSPGQANQPQHF. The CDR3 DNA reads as TGTGCCAGCAGCCCCGGACAGGCTAATCAGCCCCAGCATTTT.

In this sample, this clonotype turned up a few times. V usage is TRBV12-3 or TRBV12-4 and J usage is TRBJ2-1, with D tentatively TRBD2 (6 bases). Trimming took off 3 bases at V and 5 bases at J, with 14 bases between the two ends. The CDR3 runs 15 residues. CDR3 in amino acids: CASSFPPGADNEQFF. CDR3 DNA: TGTGCCAGCAGTTTTCCCCCGGGAGCGGACAATGAGCAGTTCTTC.

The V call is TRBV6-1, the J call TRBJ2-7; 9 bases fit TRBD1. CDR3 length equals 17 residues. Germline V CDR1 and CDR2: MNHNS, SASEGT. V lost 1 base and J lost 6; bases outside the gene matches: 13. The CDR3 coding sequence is TGTGCCAGCAGTGAAGAGTGGGGGAGACAGGGGGATAGCGAGCAGTACTTC. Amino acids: CASSEEWGRQGDSEQYF.

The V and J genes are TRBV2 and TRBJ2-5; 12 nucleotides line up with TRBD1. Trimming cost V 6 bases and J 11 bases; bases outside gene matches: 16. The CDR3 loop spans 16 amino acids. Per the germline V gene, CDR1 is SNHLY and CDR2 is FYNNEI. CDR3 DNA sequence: TGTGCCAGCAGCGGACCGGGACAGGGGGCGGTCAATGAGCAGTACTTC. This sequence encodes CASSGPGQGAVNEQYF.

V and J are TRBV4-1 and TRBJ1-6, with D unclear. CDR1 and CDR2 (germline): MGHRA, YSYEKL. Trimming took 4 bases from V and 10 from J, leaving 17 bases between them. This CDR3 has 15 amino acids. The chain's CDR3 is CASSRKGDGESPLHF. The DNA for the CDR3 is TGCGCCAGCAGCCGCAAGGGCGACGGTGAGTCACCCCTCCACTTT.

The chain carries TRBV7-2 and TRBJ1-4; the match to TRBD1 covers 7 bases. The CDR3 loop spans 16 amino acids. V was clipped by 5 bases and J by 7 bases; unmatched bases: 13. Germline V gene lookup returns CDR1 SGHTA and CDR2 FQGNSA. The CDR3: CASSLIRRGRSEKLFF. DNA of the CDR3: TGTGCCAGCAGCCTCATTAGAAGGGGGCGGAGTGAAAAACTGTTTTTT.

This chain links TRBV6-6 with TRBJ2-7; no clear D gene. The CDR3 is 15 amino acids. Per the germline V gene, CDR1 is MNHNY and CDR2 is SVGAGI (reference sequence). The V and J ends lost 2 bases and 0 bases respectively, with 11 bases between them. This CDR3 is CASSYGGSHSYEQYF. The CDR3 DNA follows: TGTGCCAGCAGTTACGGTGGATCACACTCCTACGAGCAGTACTTC.

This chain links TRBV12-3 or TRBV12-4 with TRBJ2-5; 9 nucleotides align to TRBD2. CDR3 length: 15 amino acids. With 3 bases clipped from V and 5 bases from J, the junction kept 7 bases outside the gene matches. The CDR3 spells CASSLNSGGVETQYF. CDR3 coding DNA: TGTGCCAGCAGTTTGAATAGCGGGGGAGTGGAGACCCAGTACTTC.

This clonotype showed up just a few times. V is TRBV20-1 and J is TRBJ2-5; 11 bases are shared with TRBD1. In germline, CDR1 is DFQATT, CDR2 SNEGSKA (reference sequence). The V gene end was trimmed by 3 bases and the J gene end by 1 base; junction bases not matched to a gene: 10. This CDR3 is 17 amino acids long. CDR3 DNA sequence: TGCAGTGCTAGTAGGGCCCGGGACAGGGGGGTCCAAGAGACCCAGTACTTC. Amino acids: CSASRARDRGVQETQYF.

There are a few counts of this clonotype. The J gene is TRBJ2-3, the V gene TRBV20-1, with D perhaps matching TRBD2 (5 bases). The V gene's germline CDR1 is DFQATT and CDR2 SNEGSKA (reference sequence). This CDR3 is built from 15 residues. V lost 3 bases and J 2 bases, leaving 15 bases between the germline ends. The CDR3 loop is CSARVHRGDTDTQYF. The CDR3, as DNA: TGCAGTGCTAGGGTACACCGGGGAGACACAGATACGCAGTATTTT.

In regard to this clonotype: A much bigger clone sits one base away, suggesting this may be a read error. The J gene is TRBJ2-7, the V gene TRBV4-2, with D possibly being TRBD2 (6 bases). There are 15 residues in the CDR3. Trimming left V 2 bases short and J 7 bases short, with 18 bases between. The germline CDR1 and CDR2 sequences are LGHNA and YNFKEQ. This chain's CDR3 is CASSQSASDLEEQYF. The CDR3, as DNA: TGTGCCAGCAGCCAATCCGCTAGCGACCTTGAGGAGCAGTACTTC.

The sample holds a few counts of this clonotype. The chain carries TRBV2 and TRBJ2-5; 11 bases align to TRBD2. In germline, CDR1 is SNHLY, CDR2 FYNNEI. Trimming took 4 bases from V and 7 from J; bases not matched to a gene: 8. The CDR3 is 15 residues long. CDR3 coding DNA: TGTGCCAGCAGTGCGGCTAGCGGGGGGCTTGCGACCCAGTACTTC. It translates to CASSAASGGLATQYF.